Below are 22 T cell receptor beta chains sequenced from a single sample in a study of T cells in localized non-small cell lung cancer (dated by TCRdb to about 2020). Libraries came from the immunoSEQ multiplex PCR assay. TCRdb provides this immuneACCESS table in a form limited to in-frame rearrangements. Some clones are lacking; in checked studies, under half of them reflect an unresolved V gene, and why the rest are absent is not known. Present in this sample are about 52,000 clones, 75% to 90% of which were seen just once. In total, the top ten clones hold about 18% of the sample. The sequencing here drew on peripheral blood, taken before any cancer treatment. All receptors derive from a male donor older than 55 with stage III squamous cell lung carcinoma.

The genes are TRBV15 and TRBJ2-3; D uncertain. The CDR3 sequence is 13 residues long. Germline CDR1 LNHNV, CDR2 YYDKDF (reference sequence). V dropped 0 bases and J dropped 2 bases, with 3 bases sitting between them. The CDR3 protein is CATSREDTDTQYF. CDR3 coding DNA: TGTGCCACCAGCAGAGAGGACACAGATACGCAGTATTTT.

The rearrangement uses TRBV30 and TRBJ2-3, with D possibly called TRBD1 or TRBD2 (5 bases each). The CDR3 runs 13 residues. The V end lost 0 bases, the J end lost 1 base, and 5 bases lay between the germline ends. Germline CDR1 GTSNPN, CDR2 SVGIG (reference sequence). CDR3 residues: CAWSVGGTDTQYF. Written as DNA, the CDR3 is TGTGCCTGGAGTGTGGGGGGCACAGATACGCAGTATTTT.

The V call is TRBV4-1, the J call TRBJ2-2, with 7 bases that match TRBD2. Germline lookup yields CDR1 MGHRA and CDR2 YSYEKL. V was pared by 4 bases and J by 1 base, with 6 bases of the junction left unmatched. This CDR3 contains 16 residues. This CDR3 reads CASSRSGTENTGELFF. The CDR3 bases are TGCGCCAGCAGCCGGAGCGGGACGGAGAACACCGGGGAGCTGTTTTTT.

V usage is TRBV15 and J usage is TRBJ1-4; no clear D. V was trimmed by 5 bases and J by 0 bases, leaving 13 bases between them. Germline-derived CDR1 and CDR2 are LNHNV and YYDKDF (reference sequence). The CDR3 contains 16 residues. The CDR3 DNA reads TGTGCCACCAGCGGGTTTGGGAACCCAACTAATGAAAAACTGTTTTTT. Residues: CATSGFGNPTNEKLFF.

This chain joins TRBV7-9 and TRBJ2-4; D call uncertain. V lost 1 base to trimming and J lost 3 bases, with 7 bases between them. The CDR3 runs to 14 residues. The germline V gene has CDR1 SEHNR and CDR2 FQNEAQ (reference sequence). CDR3 region: CASSLVNIKNIQYF. CDR3 bases: TGTGCCAGCAGCTTAGTGAACATCAAAAACATTCAGTACTTC.

V gene TRBV30 combines with J gene TRBJ1-4; D unclear. The V end lost 4 bases, the J end lost 4 bases, and 16 bases lay between the germline ends. The V gene's germline CDR1 is GTSNPN and CDR2 SVGIG (reference sequence). CDR3 size: 15 residues. The CDR3 region is CAWNPGRAVNEKLFF. CDR3 in DNA: TGTGCCTGGAACCCTGGACGGGCCGTTAATGAAAAACTGTTTTTT.

The chain recombines TRBV7-8 with TRBJ1-5; D unclear. Germline V CDR1 and CDR2: SGHVS, FQNEAQ. V lost 3 bases and J lost 12, with 18 bases in between. The CDR3 totals 14 residues. CDR3 nucleotides: TGTGCCAGCAGCTTCCGGGCCAGCCCAGAGCTCCAGCATTTT. Amino acids: CASSFRASPELQHF.

This clone was seen a handful of times. V is TRBV30 and J is TRBJ1-1; D remains unclear. Looked up from germline, CDR1 is GTSNPN and CDR2 is SVGIG (reference sequence). The CDR3 consists of 14 residues. The V and J ends lost 2 bases and 0 bases respectively, with 10 bases between them. Written as DNA, the CDR3 is TGTGCCTGGAGTCCTCTTTTCATGAACACTGAAGCTTTCTTT. This translates into CAWSPLFMNTEAFF.

This chain joins TRBV19 and TRBJ2-7, with TRBD1 as a possible D gene (6 bases). Germline lookup yields CDR1 LNHDA and CDR2 SQIVND (reference sequence). The CDR3 has 13 amino acids. V was cut by 5 bases and J by 3 bases, with 11 bases left in between. DNA of the CDR3: TGTGCCAGTAGTCTCGACAGGAACTACGAGCAGTACTTC. As protein: CASSLDRNYEQYF.

The chain uses TRBV29-1 and TRBJ2-7, with 7 bases fitting TRBD2. The CDR3 has 12 residues. The trim removed 5 bases at V and 6 bases at J, leaving 7 bases unmatched. CDR1 and CDR2 (germline): SQVTM, ANQGSEA. This CDR3 reads CSVSRESSEQYF. The CDR3 DNA is TGCAGCGTTTCGCGGGAGTCAAGCGAGCAGTACTTC.

The rearrangement joins TRBV19 to TRBJ2-1; the match to TRBD2 covers 7 bases. Germline-derived CDR1 and CDR2 are LNHDA and SQIVND (reference sequence). The CDR3 has 16 residues. The trim removed 3 bases at V and 5 bases at J, leaving 10 bases unmatched. CDR3: CASSILSSGPNNEQFF. Here the CDR3 DNA reads TGTGCCAGTAGTATTCTTTCTAGCGGCCCCAACAATGAGCAGTTCTTC.

This clone was observed once. This sequence joins TRBV7-6 and TRBJ2-3; 7 bases match TRBD2. The CDR3 extends over 17 amino acids. V dropped 3 bases and J dropped 3; count of bases not matched to a gene: 12. The germline V gene encodes CDR1 SGHVS and CDR2 FNYEAQ. The CDR3 protein is CASSLGPWREKTDTQYF. In nucleotides, the CDR3 is TGTGCCAGCAGCTTGGGGCCGTGGCGGGAGAAAACAGATACGCAGTATTTT.

The chain joins TRBV28 to TRBJ2-5, with D tentatively TRBD2 (6 bases). This CDR3 region has 15 residues. CDR1 and CDR2 (germline): MDHEN, SYDVKM. Trimming left V 3 bases short and J 2 bases short, with 13 bases between. The DNA of the CDR3 is TGTGCCAGCAGTTTGGCGTTCCGGGGGCAAGAGACCCAGTACTTC. Protein sequence: CASSLAFRGQETQYF.

V usage is TRBV9 and J usage is TRBJ2-1; 7 positions agree with TRBD2. Per germline, CDR1 SGDLS and CDR2 YYNGEE. With 0 bases clipped from V and 5 bases from J, the junction kept 11 bases outside the gene matches. The CDR3 loop spans 17 amino acids. Here the CDR3 reads CASSVEFRAGVHNEQFF. DNA for the CDR3: TGTGCCAGCAGCGTAGAGTTTAGGGCGGGAGTTCACAATGAGCAGTTCTTC.

J is TRBJ1-2 and V is TRBV5-1; D remains ambiguous. Trimming removed 7 bases from V and 4 bases from J, with 20 bases in between. Per the germline V gene, CDR1 is SGHRS and CDR2 is YFSETQ. This CDR3 has 15 amino acids. The CDR3 here is CASSNAVRKTYGYTF. The DNA for the CDR3 is TGCGCCAGCTCCAACGCGGTTCGAAAGACCTATGGCTACACCTTC.

The rearrangement uses TRBV27 and TRBJ1-3, with D possibly being TRBD1 (5 bases). Germline-derived CDR1 and CDR2 are MNHEY and SMNVEV (reference sequence). Trimming pared 6 bases from V and 1 base from J, leaving 10 bases between. CDR3 length equals 14 residues. The CDR3 sequence is CASSPRVSGNTIYF. The CDR3 nucleotides are TGTGCCAGCAGCCCCAGGGTTTCTGGAAACACCATATATTTT.

Only one count was recorded for this clone. The chain recombines TRBV9 with TRBJ2-7, with 7 bases aligning to TRBD1. Germline values: CDR1 SGDLS, CDR2 YYNGEE. The CDR3 covers 15 residues. V lost 4 bases, J lost 0 bases, and 7 bases stayed unmatched. The CDR3 bases are TGTGCCAGCAGCCCCTCGGGACAGCCCTCCTACGAGCAGTACTTC. This encodes CASSPSGQPSYEQYF. Variable domain in full (rest from reference TRBV9 and TRBJ2-7): DSGVTQTPKHLITATGQRVTLRCSPRSGDLSVYWYQQSLDQGLQFLIQYYNGEERAKGNILERFSAQQFPDLHSELNLSSLELGDSALYFCASSPSGQPSYEQYFGPGTRLTVT.

This chain joins TRBV5-5 and TRBJ2-7; no reliable D call. CDR3 length equals 16 residues. V lost 3 bases and J 5 bases, leaving 21 bases between the germline ends. Per germline, CDR1 SGHKS and CDR2 YYEKEE (reference sequence). The chain's CDR3 is CASSSITDGHRDEQYF. DNA of the CDR3: TGTGCCAGCAGCTCCATAACCGACGGTCACCGAGACGAGCAGTACTTC.

This chain links TRBV4-2 with TRBJ1-2; TRBD1 agrees at 7 bases. The CDR3 totals 14 residues. Germline V CDR1 and CDR2: LGHNA, YNFKEQ. Trimming cost V 4 bases and J 2 bases; bases outside gene matches: 4. In DNA, the CDR3 is TGTGCCAGCAGCCCTCAGGGGGAGAACTATGGCTACACCTTC. Residues: CASSPQGENYGYTF.

This clone occurred a few times. CDR3 in amino acids: CSVQPQGTGENEQFF. CDR3 DNA sequence: TGCAGCGTTCAACCCCAAGGGACAGGGGAGAATGAGCAGTTCTTC. This sequence joins TRBV29-1 and TRBJ2-1, with 10 bases that match TRBD1. The length of the CDR3 is 15 residues. The V segment lost 5 bases and the J segment 7 bases; nucleotides outside the gene matches: 11. CDR1 and CDR2 (germline): SQVTM, ANQGSEA.

In the case of this clone: One end of the junction fails to match germline, which may point to a read error. The rearrangement links TRBV27 to TRBJ1-6; possible D gene TRBD1, 5 bases. This CDR3 has 16 amino acids. Germline V gene data show CDR1 as MNHEY and CDR2 as SMNVEV (reference sequence). This CDR3 reads CASTWDPSSYNSPPHF. As DNA, the CDR3 is TGTGCCAGCACCTGGGACCCAAGCTCCTATAATTCACCCCCCCACTTT.

CDR3 in amino acids: CASSLVPAGEQFF. CDR3 in DNA: TGTGCCAGCAGCTTAGTCCCGGCCGGGGAGCAGTTCTTC. The chain employs TRBV11-3 and TRBJ2-1; D ambiguous. Looked up from germline, CDR1 is SGHNT and CDR2 is YENEEA. Trimming stripped 1 base from V and 10 bases from J, with 11 bases between. There are 13 residues in the CDR3.